A selection of T cell receptor beta chains follows, all from one sample in a study of CD8+CD57+ T cells in acquired aplastic anemia. One entry per CDR3 protein, called by TCRdb with MiXCR from the reads. Of around 430,000 distinct CDR3 sequences detected, over 25% appear once; the ten largest clones hold 0.7% to 1%. The material sequenced was sorted CD4+, CD8+, or CD8+CD57+ T cells (not recorded which) from PBMCs. All receptors come from a human donor with aplastic anemia. The CDR3 runs from the conserved cysteine through the conserved F or W. Fields, in order: clone size, J gene, D gene, V gene, CDR3 DNA, CDR3 protein. A D gene is named only where the DNA matches it firmly. Clone size appears in some rows only: once, few, many, or a class for an expanded clone.

many,TRBJ2-1,.,TRBV19,TGTGCCAGTAGTATAGAGGTAGTGAATGAGCAGTTCTTC,CASSIEVVNEQFF
.,TRBJ2-3,.,TRBV20-1,TGCAGTGCTAGAGGACAGGATTCGACAGATACGCAGTATTTT,CSARGQDSTDTQYF
.,TRBJ1-2,.,TRBV27,TGTGCCAGCAGGAAGAGCCCAGGCTATGGCCACACCTTC,CASRKSPGYGHTF
.,TRBJ2-7,TRBD1,TRBV6-1,TGTGCCAGCAGTACAGGACAGGGCCTACTCTACGAGCAGTACTTC,CASSTGQGLLYEQYF
.,TRBJ1-6,.,TRBV7-2,TGTGCCAGCTCACCGTTTACAGATTCACCCCTCCACTTT,CASSPFTDSPLHF
many,TRBJ2-7,.,TRBV7-6,TGTGCCAGCAGCTTAGTTTTCGGCTCCTACGAGCAGTACTTC,CASSLVFGSYEQYF
few,TRBJ1-1,.,TRBV7-3,TGTGCCAGCAGCTTATGGGAAGGAGCTGAAGCTTTCTTT,CASSLWEGAEAFF
many,TRBJ2-5,.,TRBV2,TGTGCCAGCAGTGGGGCGGAGACCCAGTACTTC,CASSGAETQYF
many,TRBJ2-3,.,TRBV7-3,TGTGCCAGCAGTCCTACGAGCGTGGGAGATACGCAGTATTTT,CASSPTSVGDTQYF
.,TRBJ1-2,.,TRBV11-1,TGTGCCAGCAGCTTCCGGGAGGATGGCTACACCTTC,CASSFREDGYTF
once,TRBJ2-1,.,TRBV29-1,TGCAGCGGGGTAGTGTCCTCCTACAATGAGCAGTTCTTC,CSGVVSSYNEQFF
.,TRBJ2-5,TRBD2,TRBV9,TGTGCCAGCAGCTCGAGCGGGGCTAGCTGGGAGACCCAGTACTTC,CASSSSGASWETQYF
.,TRBJ1-2,TRBD1,TRBV9,TGTGCCAGCAGCGTAGGGAGTCAGGGGGCTGGAAACACCTTC,CASSVGSQGAGNTF
many,TRBJ2-7,.,TRBV2,TGTGCCAGCAGTTCGATGACCAGGGCCGAGCAGTACTTC,CASSSMTRAEQYF
.,TRBJ1-4,TRBD1,TRBV15,TGTGCCACCAGCAGAGGGGACAGAACTAATGAAAAACTGTTTTTT,CATSRGDRTNEKLFF
.,TRBJ2-7,.,TRBV25-1,TGTGCCAGCAGTGTACGGCGTGGGGGGTCCTACGAGCAGTACTTC,CASSVRRGGSYEQYF
many,TRBJ2-5,.,TRBV6-1,TGTGCCAGCAGTGAAGACTATCGGGAGACCCAGTACTTC,CASSEDYRETQYF
few,TRBJ2-7,TRBD1,TRBV9,TGTGCCAGCAGCGGACCGCCGGGACAGGGTTACGAGCAGTACTTC,CASSGPPGQGYEQYF
many,TRBJ2-7,TRBD1,TRBV10-2,TGCGCCAGCAATTTGGGACAGAAGAGCTCCTACGAGCAGTACTTC,CASNLGQKSSYEQYF
.,TRBJ2-3,TRBD1,TRBV7-2,TGTGCCAGCAGAACAGGGGTGAGAAGCACAGATACGCAGTATTTT,CASRTGVRSTDTQYF
many,TRBJ1-6,.,TRBV7-2,TGTGCCAGCAGCTTGGAGTATATGGGTTCACCCCTCCACTTT,CASSLEYMGSPLHF
.,TRBJ2-1,TRBD2,TRBV10-1,TGCGCCCCGTCGAAGGGACTAGTGGGGTACAATGAGCAGTTCTTC,CAPSKGLVGYNEQFF
.,TRBJ2-1,.,TRBV29-1,TGCAGCGTTGAAATAGACCAGTACAATGAGCAGTTCTTC,CSVEIDQYNEQFF
many,TRBJ2-6,TRBD1,TRBV29-1,TGCAGCATGGTCGACAGGGGGCTTACTGGGGCCAACGTCCTGACTTTC,CSMVDRGLTGANVLTF
.,TRBJ2-3,TRBD2,TRBV6-2/TRBV6-3,TGTGCCAGCAGTTACAGAAGCGGGGGGGCTCGGAGCACAGATACGCAGTATTTT,CASSYRSGGARSTDTQYF
.,TRBJ2-3,TRBD2,TRBV2,TGTGCCAGCAGTGAGCAAACTAGCGGGGCCACAGATACGCAGTATTTT,CASSEQTSGATDTQYF
many,TRBJ1-2,TRBD1,TRBV2,TGTGCCAGCTTTGACCGCCAGGGGGCGGTAAGCTATGGCTACACCTTC,CASFDRQGAVSYGYTF
.,TRBJ2-3,.,TRBV25-1,TGTGCCAGCAGTGAAGCGGCGGCCCGAGATACGCAGTATTTT,CASSEAAARDTQYF
.,TRBJ2-7,.,TRBV20-1,TGCAGTGCCAATTGGGTGGCAGGGTTCGGCGAGCAGTACTTC,CSANWVAGFGEQYF
.,TRBJ2-3,TRBD2,TRBV24-1,TGTGCCACCAGTGCACGAGCGGGAGGCACAGATACGCAGTATTTT,CATSARAGGTDTQYF
many,TRBJ2-7,TRBD1,TRBV20-1,TGCAGTGCTGTAAGATGGGACAGGGCATCCTACGAGCAGTACTTC,CSAVRWDRASYEQYF
.,TRBJ1-4,TRBD1,TRBV20-1,TGCAGTGCTAGAGGAACAGGGGTTGAAAAACTGTTTTTT,CSARGTGVEKLFF
.,TRBJ2-2,.,TRBV19,TGTGCCAGTAGTATGCGGCACACCGGGGAGCTGTTTTTT,CASSMRHTGELFF
.,TRBJ1-1,.,TRBV20-1,TGCAGTGCTAGTGCCGGACACTCGAACACTGAAGCTTTCTTT,CSASAGHSNTEAFF
.,TRBJ2-5,TRBD2,TRBV7-2,TGTGCCAGCAGCTTACTCGCGGGGGGTGGGGAGACCCAGTACTTC,CASSLLAGGGETQYF
.,TRBJ2-5,TRBD2,TRBV14,TGTGCCAGCAGCCAAATGGTTGGCCTAGCGGGGTTAGAGACCCAGTACTTC,CASSQMVGLAGLETQYF
many,TRBJ1-2,.,TRBV20-1,TGCAGTGCAGACCGCGCGGGGGCGGGGGGCTACACCTTC,CSADRAGAGGYTF
few,TRBJ1-1,.,TRBV7-2,TGTGCCAGCAGCTGGAGCAGGGAACCGATGTCGGAGGCTTTCTTT,CASSWSREPMSEAFF
.,TRBJ1-2,.,TRBV7-2,TGTGCCAGCGGCGCATCGGTCTATGACTACACCTTC,CASGASVYDYTF
few,TRBJ2-5,.,TRBV11-2,TGTGCCAGCAGCTATGGAGTGGGGGAGACCCAGTACTTC,CASSYGVGETQYF
many,TRBJ2-3,.,TRBV5-1,TGCGCCAGCAGAAGTGGCAGATCTAGCACAGATACGCAGTATTTT,CASRSGRSSTDTQYF
many,TRBJ1-4,TRBD1,TRBV10-1,TGCGCCAGCAGTGGGACAGGTAATGAAAAACTGTTTTTT,CASSGTGNEKLFF
many,TRBJ1-6,.,TRBV19,TGTGCCAGTAGTATAGATGGCCGGAAGAAAGGACGAATTAATTCACCCCTCCACTTT,CASSIDGRKKGRINSPLHF
few,TRBJ2-7,TRBD2,TRBV5-4,TGTGCCAGCAGCTTGAAGACTAGCGGTTCATACGAGCAGTACTTC,CASSLKTSGSYEQYF
many,TRBJ2-6,.,TRBV20-1,TGCAGTGCTAGACCGGACAGCTCTGGGGCCAACGTCCTGACTTTC,CSARPDSSGANVLTF
.,TRBJ2-1,.,TRBV7-3,TGTGCCAGCAGTCCAAGTGGCCGGGGTATCGACAATGAGCAGTTCTTC,CASSPSGRGIDNEQFF
few,TRBJ2-2,TRBD1,TRBV9,TGTGCCAGCAGCGTAGCTGACAGGGCGGCCGGGGAGCTGTTTTTT,CASSVADRAAGELFF
.,TRBJ1-1,TRBD1,TRBV5-6,TGTGCCAGCAGCTGGACAGGGGCACGCCCTGAAGCTTTCTTT,CASSWTGARPEAFF
.,TRBJ2-7,TRBD1,TRBV30,TGTGCCTGGGGGGGACAGGCCAGCCAGTACTTC,CAWGGQASQYF
once,TRBJ2-3,TRBD2,TRBV11-1,TGTGCCAGCAGCCGCCGACTAGCGGGGAGCACAGATACGCAGTATTTT,CASSRRLAGSTDTQYF